The rows below give T cell receptor beta chains drawn from one sample of a study of blood T cell repertoires in COVID-19. Assay: immunoSEQ multiplex PCR; the TCRdb copy retains only in-frame clones and omits some. Here the sample spans roughly 130,000 clones, around 83% being singletons. The sequencing input was peripheral blood. These receptors originate from a woman aged 45 to 65 with acute or convalescent COVID-19. Both conserved end residues are part of each CDR3. The D gene is left open where the match is weak. Expanded clones get a size class; other rows say once, few or many, or leave the size out.

TRBJ2-5 . TRBD1 TRBV7-3 CASSFLGQQETQYF
TRBJ2-7 . . TRBV3-1/TRBV3-2 CASSRGTNYEQYF
TRBJ2-2 . . TRBV3-1/TRBV3-2 CASSPRQFTGELFF
TRBJ2-7 . . TRBV11-2 CASSRWTDYEQYF
TRBJ1-2 many . TRBV2 CASSPTLDSRVGYTF
TRBJ2-7 . TRBD1 TRBV30 CAWSGRTGSEQYF
TRBJ2-2 few TRBD1 TRBV5-4 CASSSGTGGALATGELFF
TRBJ1-5 . . TRBV6-5 CAIGATSNQPQHF
TRBJ2-4 . . TRBV10-2 CASSAGAETKNIQYF
TRBJ1-1 . . TRBV30 CAWSNSGFRAFF
TRBJ2-7 . . TRBV11-2 CASSLVWAGPSYEQYF
TRBJ1-6 . . TRBV3-1/TRBV3-2 CASSRQPYNSPLHF
TRBJ2-3 . TRBD2 TRBV2 CASSEGRGGSTDTQYF
TRBJ1-4 . . TRBV15 CATSRVLGAYEKLFF
TRBJ2-2 . TRBD2 TRBV6-5 CASRRTSTNTGELFF
TRBJ1-6 . . TRBV5-1 CASSLAQQGKGARTPLHF
TRBJ2-3 . . TRBV6-1 CASSEAGTNTDTQYF
TRBJ2-7 . . TRBV6-5 CASSSLQDSYEQYF
TRBJ1-5 . TRBD1 TRBV7-2 CASSTHRGSNQPQHF
TRBJ1-6 . . TRBV14 CASSQDTANSPLHF
TRBJ1-5 . TRBD1 TRBV10-3 CAISESVMTGGNQPQHF
TRBJ2-7 . . TRBV12-3/TRBV12-4 CASSEQGGEQYF
TRBJ1-1 . . TRBV12-3/TRBV12-4 CASGSLNTEAFF
TRBJ2-7 . TRBD1 TRBV5-4 CASSSGGVSSYEQYF
TRBJ2-7 . . TRBV18 CASSPPQGREQYF
TRBJ2-7 . . TRBV6-5 CASAGTHYEQYF
TRBJ2-6 . . TRBV5-1 CASSKENSGANVLTF
TRBJ1-2 . . TRBV5-1 CASSRDTNYGYTF
TRBJ2-3 once TRBD2 TRBV10-3 CAIKPSGGADTQYF
TRBJ2-5 . . TRBV9 CASSVKQGLLETQYF
TRBJ1-4 . TRBD1 TRBV3-1/TRBV3-2 CASSSRDRDEKLFF